What follows are 20 T cell receptor beta chains derived from one specimen sequenced in a study of blood T cell repertoires in COVID-19. The data were produced by immunoSEQ multiplex PCR, yet TCRdb's version contains in-frame clones alone and is incomplete. This table holds some 80,000 clones, 82% found once. The sequencing input was peripheral blood. Receptor source: an elderly man with acute or convalescent COVID-19.

The rearrangement joins TRBV5-5 to TRBJ1-2, with TRBD1 identical over 12 bases. Germline values: CDR1 SGHKS, CDR2 YYEKEE (reference sequence). This CDR3 comprises 16 residues. J was trimmed by 2 bases and V by 3 bases; bases with no gene match: 5. Here the CDR3 reads CASSSGQGAINYGYTF. CDR3 in DNA: TGTGCCAGCAGCTCGGGACAGGGGGCAATCAACTATGGCTACACCTTC.

The chain employs TRBV14 and TRBJ1-4; no clear D. Germline V gives CDR1 SGHDN, CDR2 FVKESK. This CDR3 comprises 12 residues. V shed 1 base and J shed 10 bases, with 7 bases lying between them. This CDR3 reads CASSQGSVKLFF. CDR3 nucleotides: TGTGCCAGCAGCCAAGGTTCGGTAAAACTGTTTTTT.

The chain has TRBV7-9 and TRBJ1-5; TRBD1 might be the D (5 bases). The V end lost 0 bases, the J end lost 1 base, and 7 bases lay between the germline ends. CDR1 is SEHNR, CDR2 FQNEAQ, per germline (reference sequence). The CDR3 loop spans 15 amino acids. The CDR3 DNA is TGTGCCAGCAGCTTAGCTGGGGGGAGCAATCAGCCCCAGCATTTT. Protein sequence: CASSLAGGSNQPQHF. The full variable domain, in which reference TRBV7-9 and TRBJ1-5 provide the parts outside the CDR3, is DTGVSQNPRHKITKRGQNVTFRCDPISEHNRLYWYRQTLGQGPEFLTYFQNEAQLEKSRLLSDRFSAERPKGSFSTLEIQRTEQGDSAMYLCASSLAGGSNQPQHFGDGTRLSIL.

The rearrangement joins TRBV6-5 to TRBJ1-6; 9 bases align to TRBD1. The J segment lost 4 bases and the V segment lost 9 bases, leaving 7 bases of the junction unmatched. CDR1 is MNHEY, CDR2 SVGAGI, per germline. The CDR3 sequence is 15 residues long. The CDR3 nucleotides are TGTGCCAGTCACGGGACAGGGCTTTATAATTCACCCCTCCACTTT. Its protein product is CASHGTGLYNSPLHF.

This clone was counted a single time. The chain employs TRBV5-1 and TRBJ2-3; TRBD2 matches at 13 bases. Germline lookup yields CDR1 SGHRS and CDR2 YFSETQ. The CDR3 totals 17 residues. The J segment lost 2 bases and the V segment lost 1 base, leaving 4 bases of the junction unmatched. CDR3 coding DNA: TGCGCCAGCAGCTTGCCCGGGACTAGCGGGGTCACAGATACGCAGTATTTT. Its translation: CASSLPGTSGVTDTQYF.

The V gene is TRBV5-6, the J gene TRBJ2-3; perhaps TRBD2 as D (7 bases). This CDR3 comprises 15 residues. Between the trimmed V and J ends, which lost 0 bases and 5 bases, there was a span of 13 bases. CDR1 and CDR2 from the germline V gene are SGHDT and YYEEEE. CDR3: CASSLGGGARDTQYF. DNA for the CDR3: TGTGCCAGCAGCTTGGGTGGGGGGGCACGAGATACGCAGTATTTT.

This sequence joins TRBV6-5 and TRBJ2-6, with a tentative D call TRBD1 (5 bases). This CDR3 is 13 amino acids long. Germline assignment: CDR1 MNHEY and CDR2 SVGAGI. V was pared by 6 bases and J by 6 bases, with 9 bases between. The CDR3 spells CASRSGPANVLTF. The CDR3 DNA is TGTGCCAGCAGGTCAGGGCCGGCCAACGTCCTGACTTTC.

V is TRBV19 and J is TRBJ1-5; a weak D match, TRBD1 (5 bases). The CDR3 extends over 15 amino acids. The germline V gene encodes CDR1 LNHDA and CDR2 SQIVND (reference sequence). V lost 6 bases to trimming and J lost 4 bases, with 16 bases between them. This CDR3 is CASRTAGSANQPQHF. For the CDR3, the DNA is TGTGCCAGTAGGACAGCAGGGTCTGCAAATCAGCCCCAGCATTTT.

Concerning this clone itself: The conserved final phenylalanine or tryptophan is absent from the CDR3, which likely points to a read error. The genes are TRBV18 and TRBJ2-7; weak D call: TRBD2 (5 bases). CDR1 is KGHSH and CDR2 is LQKENI in the germline V gene. V was clipped by 3 bases and J by 4 bases, with 13 bases between them. The CDR3 has 14 residues. The CDR3 DNA is TGTGCCAGCTCACCGCCAGGAGGTGGGTACGAGCAGTACCTC. This translates into CASSPPGGGYEQYL.

CDR3 coding DNA: TGTGCCAGCAGCTACATCGTCAACACCGGGGAGCTGTTTTTT. It yields the protein CASSYIVNTGELFF. V usage is TRBV7-3 and J usage is TRBJ2-2; D gene ambiguous. The CDR3 is made up of 14 amino acids. V was shortened by 4 bases and J by 2 bases, with 8 bases between the two germline ends. Germline-derived CDR1 and CDR2 are SGHTA and FQGTGA.

The chain couples TRBV11-2 to TRBJ1-5, with D uncertain. The germline gives CDR1 SGHAT, CDR2 FQNNGV. This CDR3 is built from 14 residues. V gave up 0 bases and J gave up 6 bases, with 9 bases separating them. CDR3 protein: CASSLDGGGQPQHF. DNA for the CDR3: TGTGCCAGCAGCTTAGATGGCGGAGGTCAGCCCCAGCATTTT.

The chain combines TRBV6-5 with TRBJ1-5; D may be TRBD1 (6 bases). V was shortened by 2 bases and J by 3 bases, with 11 bases between the two germline ends. The CDR3 has 15 amino acids. Germline V CDR1 and CDR2: MNHEY, SVGAGI. CDR3 residues: CASSYQGQINQPQHF. DNA of the CDR3: TGTGCCAGCAGTTACCAGGGACAAATCAATCAGCCCCAGCATTTT.

This rearrangement joins TRBV10-3 to TRBJ2-5, with D tentatively TRBD1 (6 bases). CDR3 length: 15 residues. The germline V and J ends were trimmed by 2 bases and 5 bases, with 15 bases remaining between them. Germline lookup yields CDR1 ENHRY and CDR2 SYGVKD. This CDR3 reads CAISERQGSGETQYF. CDR3 nucleotides: TGTGCCATCAGTGAGCGTCAGGGGTCGGGGGAGACCCAGTACTTC.

The chain combines TRBV5-5 with TRBJ1-2; 7 positions match TRBD1. From germline, CDR1 is SGHKS and CDR2 YYEKEE (reference sequence). After removal of 2 bases from V and 0 bases from J, the junction contained 7 bases not matched to a gene. The CDR3 sequence is 16 residues long. The DNA for the CDR3 is TGTGCCAGCAGCTTTCAGACAGGGCAGTCTAACTATGGCTACACCTTC. It translates to CASSFQTGQSNYGYTF.

This clone was recorded once. The chain has TRBV19 and TRBJ1-2; no definite D call. The V gene lost 4 bases and the J gene lost 2 bases, with 8 bases spanning the gap. In germline, CDR1 is LNHDA, CDR2 SQIVND (reference sequence). This CDR3 has 13 residues. The CDR3 sequence is CASSNSLNYGYTF. The CDR3 DNA reads as TGTGCCAGTAGTAACAGCTTAAACTATGGCTACACCTTC.

J is TRBJ2-5 and V is TRBV5-1; 9 nucleotides line up with TRBD2. Germline V lookup: CDR1 SGHRS, CDR2 YFSETQ. The CDR3 is 14 amino acids. Trimming cost V 4 bases and J 4 bases; bases outside gene matches: 5. The CDR3 is CASSLVAGVETQYF. The CDR3 bases are TGCGCCAGCAGCCTGGTAGCGGGGGTAGAGACCCAGTACTTC.

This clone has only one observation. The chain employs TRBV10-3 and TRBJ1-1, with TRBD1 matching over 12 bases. The CDR3 consists of 16 residues. V dropped 4 bases and J dropped 6; count of bases not matched to a gene: 9. CDR1 is ENHRY and CDR2 is SYGVKD in the germline V gene. CDR3: CAISAGTGGPSAEAFF. The DNA for the CDR3 is TGTGCCATCAGTGCCGGGACAGGGGGCCCCAGCGCTGAAGCTTTCTTT.

This clone occurred a few times. The V and J genes are TRBV4-1 and TRBJ1-2; unclear D gene. Germline V lookup: CDR1 MGHRA, CDR2 YSYEKL. Trimming stripped 1 base from V and 14 bases from J, with 14 bases between. This CDR3 region has 12 residues. CDR3 DNA: TGCGCCAGCAGCCAAGTTTCACAGCCTCTAACCTTC. As protein: CASSQVSQPLTF.

The chain employs TRBV5-5 and TRBJ2-2; 9 nucleotides match TRBD1. V shed 4 bases and J 4 bases; nucleotides not matched to a gene: 8. CDR1 and CDR2 (germline): SGHKS, YYEKEE (reference sequence). The CDR3 length is 16 residues. Written as DNA, the CDR3 is TGTGCCAGCAGCGCCTACAGGGGGCTGGTCACCGGGGAGCTGTTTTTT. This codes for CASSAYRGLVTGELFF.

This sequence joins TRBV11-3 and TRBJ2-3, with D possibly being TRBD2 (6 bases). Trimming removed 1 base from V and 3 bases from J, with 8 bases in between. The V gene's germline CDR1 is SGHNT and CDR2 YENEEA. This CDR3 region has 14 residues. The CDR3 is CASSLGGETDTQYF. CDR3 coding DNA: TGTGCCAGCAGCTTAGGCGGGGAAACAGATACGCAGTATTTT.